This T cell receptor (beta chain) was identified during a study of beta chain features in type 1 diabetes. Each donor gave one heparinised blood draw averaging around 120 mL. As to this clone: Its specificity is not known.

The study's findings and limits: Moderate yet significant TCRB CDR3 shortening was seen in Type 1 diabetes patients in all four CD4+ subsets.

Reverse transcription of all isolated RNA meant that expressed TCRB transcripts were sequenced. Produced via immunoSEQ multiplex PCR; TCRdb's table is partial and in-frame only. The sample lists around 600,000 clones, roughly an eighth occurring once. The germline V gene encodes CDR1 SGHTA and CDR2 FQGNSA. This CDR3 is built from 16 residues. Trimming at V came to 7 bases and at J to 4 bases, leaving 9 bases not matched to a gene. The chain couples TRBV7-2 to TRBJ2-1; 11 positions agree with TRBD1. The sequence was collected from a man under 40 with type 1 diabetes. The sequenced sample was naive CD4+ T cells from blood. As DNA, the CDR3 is TGTGCCAGCACCCCGGGACAGGGGGGCCCTTACAATGAGCAGTTCTTC. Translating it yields CASTPGQGGPYNEQFF.